A single sample is the source of the 8 T cell receptor beta chains below, sequenced in a study of cytotoxic CD8 clonotypes in ibrutinib-treated CLL. Only in-frame clones appear in the TCRdb table, and some are missing; sequencing was by immunoSEQ multiplex PCR. The repertoire holds 250,000 to 350,000 clones, with more than 70% as singletons. The sequenced sample was PBMCs, obtained at disease progression, from a patient treated with ibrutinib. The receptors originated from a human donor with chronic lymphocytic leukemia.

V usage is TRBV4-1 and J usage is TRBJ2-7; 10 bases match TRBD2. There are 17 residues in the CDR3. V lost 0 bases and J lost 6; bases outside the gene matches: 11. CDR1 is MGHRA and CDR2 is YSYEKL in the germline V gene. The CDR3 region is CASSQEIPGLAGVEQYF. The CDR3 coding sequence is TGCGCCAGCAGCCAAGAAATTCCTGGCCTAGCGGGAGTCGAGCAGTACTTC.

The V gene is TRBV14, the J gene TRBJ1-3, with D possibly matching TRBD1 (5 bases). The V and J ends lost 2 bases and 0 bases respectively, with 14 bases between them. Germline CDR1 reads SGHDN; CDR2 reads FVKESK. The CDR3 sequence is 17 residues long. CDR3 sequence reads: CASSQRPDTYSGNTIYF. CDR3 coding DNA: TGTGCCAGCAGCCAACGCCCGGACACATACTCTGGAAACACCATATATTTT. The entire variable domain, with the rest obtained from reference TRBV14 and TRBJ1-3, is as follows: EAGVTQFPSHSVIEKGQTVTLRCDPISGHDNLYWYRRVMGKEIKFLLHFVKESKQDESGMPNNRFLAERTGGTYSTLKVQPAELEDSGVYFCASSQRPDTYSGNTIYFGEGSWLTVV.

The chain employs TRBV7-8 and TRBJ1-2, with D perhaps matching TRBD1 (5 bases). Trimming pared 1 base from V and 3 bases from J, leaving 12 bases between. The CDR3 has 15 amino acids. CDR1 is SGHVS and CDR2 is FQNEAQ in the germline V gene. The CDR3 loop is CASSLDRGFDYGYTF. The DNA for the CDR3 is TGTGCCAGCAGCTTAGATAGGGGATTCGACTATGGCTACACCTTC.

J is TRBJ2-1 and V is TRBV12-5; TRBD2 matches 12 bases. Germline V gene sequence: CDR1 LGHNT, CDR2 FRNRAP. V shed 0 bases, J shed 5 bases, and the junction held 5 bases outside the gene matches. The CDR3 is 17 amino acids. CDR3 loop: CASGLVLAGGLDNEQFF. CDR3 coding DNA: TGTGCTAGTGGTTTGGTACTAGCGGGGGGTTTAGACAATGAGCAGTTCTTC.

This clone has only a few counts. This chain links TRBV30 with TRBJ1-2; D is uncertain. The germline CDR1 and CDR2 sequences are GTSNPN and SVGIG (reference sequence). Trimming took 4 bases from V and 6 from J, leaving 12 bases between them. This CDR3 has 12 amino acids. CDR3 nucleotide sequence: TGTGCCTGGATCCCCCCCCCTAATGGCTACACCTTC. Encoded protein: CAWIPPPNGYTF.

This chain joins TRBV7-6 and TRBJ1-2, with TRBD1 matching 8 bases. The germline V gene encodes CDR1 SGHVS and CDR2 FNYEAQ. The CDR3 spans 15 residues. After removal of 5 bases from V and 6 bases from J, the junction contained 11 bases not matched to a gene. CDR3: CASSTRPGGADGYTF. The CDR3 nucleotides read TGTGCCAGCAGCACTAGACCAGGGGGCGCGGATGGCTACACCTTC.

This clone was detected only a few times. The chain is built from TRBV28 and TRBJ1-2, with D possibly matching TRBD1 (5 bases). The V and J ends lost 11 bases and 3 bases respectively, with 16 bases between them. CDR1 is MDHEN and CDR2 is SYDVKM in the germline V gene. This CDR3 comprises 13 residues. The CDR3 DNA follows: TGTGCCGGTTCTCGGGGGTCGGACTATGGCTACACCTTC. It encodes CAGSRGSDYGYTF.

The V gene is TRBV2, the J gene TRBJ1-1; D possibly corresponds to TRBD1 (5 bases). Trimming pared 5 bases from V and 5 bases from J, leaving 18 bases between. The germline V gene encodes CDR1 SNHLY and CDR2 FYNNEI. The CDR3 length is 15 residues. CDR3 protein: CASSSGTSLGTEAFF. CDR3 DNA: TGTGCCAGCAGTAGTGGGACCTCCCTCGGGACTGAAGCTTTCTTT.